One sample yielded the 25 T cell receptor beta chains listed below, sequenced in a study of blood T cell repertoires in COVID-19. Method: immunoSEQ multiplex PCR; TCRdb's copy keeps in-frame clones and lacks some. This sample has a few hundred thousand clones, with 80% to 90% found just once. The sequenced sample consisted of PBMCs or T cells enriched from blood (not recorded which). The origin of the receptors is a man aged 35 to 55 who had recovered from COVID-19.

This rearrangement joins TRBV3-1 (or the pseudogene TRBV3-2) to TRBJ1-6; possible D gene TRBD1, 5 bases. Germline V gene data show CDR1 as LGHDT and CDR2 as YNNKEL (reference sequence). The CDR3 is 15 amino acids. Trimming pared 4 bases from V and 7 bases from J, leaving 14 bases between. In nucleotides, the CDR3 is TGTGCCAGCAGCCCCCAGGGCAGCCTAAATTCACCCCTCCACTTT. Translating it yields CASSPQGSLNSPLHF.

The gene calls are TRBV4-1 and TRBJ2-7; possible D gene TRBD2, 7 bases. This CDR3 is 19 amino acids long. The germline gives CDR1 MGHRA, CDR2 YSYEKL. Trimming removed 0 bases from V and 3 bases from J, with 24 bases in between. In nucleotides, the CDR3 is TGCGCCAGCAGCCAAGAAGGTAGGGGGAGGGGTCGGACTGGCTACGAGCAGTACTTC. Its protein product is CASSQEGRGRGRTGYEQYF.

A word on this clone: The identical CDR3 is also encoded by other nucleotide sequences in the sample. The J gene is TRBJ1-3, the V gene TRBV9; no firm D call. V was shortened by 1 base and J by 2 bases, with 4 bases between the two germline ends. The CDR3 has 13 amino acids. CDR1 is SGDLS, CDR2 YYNGEE, per germline. The chain's CDR3 is CASSVLTGNTIYF. The CDR3 bases are TGTGCCAGCAGCGTACTTACTGGAAACACCATATATTTT.

The genes are TRBV7-2 and TRBJ1-6; D is possibly TRBD1 (5 bases). This CDR3 comprises 14 residues. CDR1 is SGHTA and CDR2 is FQGNSA in the germline V gene. V gave up 3 bases and J gave up 12 bases, with 15 bases separating them. The CDR3 is CASSFMDTFRPLHF. For the CDR3, the DNA is TGTGCCAGCAGCTTTATGGACACCTTTAGACCCCTCCACTTT. Drawing the rest from reference TRBV7-2 and TRBJ1-6, the complete variable domain is GAGVSQSPSNKVTEKGKDVELRCDPISGHTALYWYRQSLGQGLEFLIYFQGNSAPDKSGLPSDRFSAERTGGSVSTLTIQRTQQEDSAVYLCASSFMDTFRPLHFGNGTRLTVT.

This chain uses TRBV6-5 with TRBJ2-1; 9 bases match TRBD1. CDR1 and CDR2 (germline): MNHEY, SVGAGI. The CDR3 covers 15 residues. The V segment lost 7 bases and the J segment 5 bases; nucleotides outside the gene matches: 9. The CDR3 loop is CASTMGTGINNEQFF. Written as DNA, the CDR3 is TGTGCCAGCACTATGGGGACAGGGATAAACAATGAGCAGTTCTTC.

The chain recombines TRBV29-1 with TRBJ1-4, with D unclear. This CDR3 has 13 amino acids. Trimming took off 4 bases at V and 6 bases at J, with 12 bases between the two ends. Germline lookup yields CDR1 SQVTM and CDR2 ANQGSEA. The CDR3 region has the DNA TGCAGCGTTGGTTCGGGGAACTATGAAAAACTGTTTTTT. It specifies CSVGSGNYEKLFF. Complete variable domain (other parts from reference TRBV29-1 and TRBJ1-4): SAVISQKPSRDICQRGTSLTIQCQVDSQVTMMFWYRQQPGQSLTLIATANQGSEATYESGFVIDKFPISRPNLTFSTLTVSNMSPEDSSIYLCSVGSGNYEKLFFGSGTQLSVL.

The J gene is TRBJ2-3, the V gene TRBV20-1, with 9 nucleotides matching TRBD2. This CDR3 contains 15 residues. CDR1 DFQATT and CDR2 SNEGSKA come from the germline V gene (reference sequence). Trimming took 3 bases from V and 2 from J; bases not matched to a gene: 6. The CDR3 is CSASRSGGITDTQYF. The CDR3, as DNA: TGCAGTGCTAGTAGGAGCGGGGGGATCACAGATACGCAGTATTTT.

This chain links TRBV18 with TRBJ2-1, with TRBD1 as a possible D gene (7 bases). Germline V lookup: CDR1 KGHSH, CDR2 LQKENI. The CDR3 loop spans 13 amino acids. Between the trimmed V and J ends, which lost 3 bases and 6 bases, there was a span of 9 bases. CDR3 sequence (DNA): TGTGCCAGCTCACCCCAGGGGGGCAATGAGCAGTTCTTC. Its protein product is CASSPQGGNEQFF. Combining the CDR3 with reference TRBV18 and TRBJ2-1 gives the whole variable domain NAGVMQNPRHLVRRRGQEARLRCSPMKGHSHVYWYRQLPEEGLKFMVYLQKENIIDESGMPKERFSAEFPKEGPSILRIQQVVRGDSAAYFCASSPQGGNEQFFGPGTRLTVL.

This chain connects TRBV3-1 (or the pseudogene TRBV3-2) to TRBJ1-2; possible D gene TRBD1, 6 bases. The V gene's germline CDR1 is LGHDT and CDR2 YNNKEL (reference sequence). The CDR3 length is 15 residues. Deletions cut 1 base from V and 1 base from J, with 10 bases between. The CDR3 spells CASSQVGQINYGYTF. The CDR3 DNA reads TGTGCCAGCAGCCAAGTCGGACAGATTAACTATGGCTACACCTTC.

The CDR3 reads CAWSSGQGSTQETQYF. In DNA, the CDR3 is TGTGCCTGGAGTTCCGGACAGGGCTCCACACAAGAGACCCAGTACTTC. The chain couples TRBV30 to TRBJ2-5; TRBD1 matches at 8 bases. This CDR3 is built from 16 residues. Germline assignment: CDR1 GTSNPN and CDR2 SVGIG (reference sequence). V was clipped by 2 bases and J by 2 bases; unmatched bases: 10.

With regard to this clone: Different DNA sequences within this sample yield the same CDR3. The chain recombines TRBV3-1 (or the pseudogene TRBV3-2) with TRBJ1-5, with D hard to call. This CDR3 is 15 amino acids long. The V gene's germline CDR1 is LGHDT and CDR2 YNNKEL (reference sequence). Trimming left V 1 base short and J 0 bases short, with 7 bases between. In DNA form, the CDR3 reads TGTGCCAGCAGCCAAGGTTCTTATAGCAATCAGCCCCAGCATTTT. It codes for CASSQGSYSNQPQHF.

The table lists this clone with a few counts. Other nucleotide sequences in the sample specify the same CDR3. V usage is TRBV3-1 (or the pseudogene TRBV3-2) and J usage is TRBJ2-1; D ambiguous. Germline assignment: CDR1 LGHDT and CDR2 YNNKEL (reference sequence). The CDR3 length is 12 residues. V was shortened by 1 base and J by 7 bases, with 5 bases between the two germline ends. The CDR3 DNA follows: TGTGCCAGCAGCCAAGTTCGTAATGAGCAGTTCTTC. Protein sequence: CASSQVRNEQFF.

V and J are TRBV7-2 and TRBJ1-1; D might be TRBD1 (6 bases). Germline lookup yields CDR1 SGHTA and CDR2 FQGNSA. Trimming shortened V by 4 bases and J by 4 bases, and 10 bases separated the two germline ends. CDR3 size: 13 residues. The CDR3 sequence: CASSYWGLTEAFF. CDR3 DNA: TGTGCCAGCAGCTATTGGGGGCTCACTGAAGCTTTCTTT.

V is TRBV5-6 and J is TRBJ1-1, with D perhaps TRBD1 (6 bases). Germline V gives CDR1 SGHDT, CDR2 YYEEEE. This CDR3 is 15 amino acids long. The ends were cut back, 2 bases at V and 3 bases at J, with 14 bases in the middle. The CDR3 DNA reads TGTGCCAGCAGCTTAGTCGGCAGGGGCTACACTGAAGCTTTCTTT. Its protein product is CASSLVGRGYTEAFF. Based on the CDR3 plus reference TRBV5-6 and TRBJ1-1, the full variable domain is DAGVTQSPTHLIKTRGQQVTLRCSPKSGHDTVSWYQQALGQGPQFIFQYYEEEERQRGNFPDRFSGHQFPNYSSELNVNALLLGDSALYLCASSLVGRGYTEAFFGQGTRLTVV.

This sequence joins TRBV5-1 and TRBJ1-2; a possible D gene is TRBD1 (6 bases). Germline assignment: CDR1 SGHRS and CDR2 YFSETQ. The V gene lost 0 bases and the J gene lost 2 bases, with 11 bases spanning the gap. This CDR3 spans 15 amino acids. As DNA, the CDR3 is TGCGCCAGCAGCTTGGCCGCAGGGGCGAACTATGGCTACACCTTC. As protein: CASSLAAGANYGYTF.

The V call is TRBV7-9, the J call TRBJ1-2; D is unresolved. This CDR3 is built from 14 residues. Trimming shortened V by 1 base and J by 4 bases, and 10 bases separated the two germline ends. CDR1 and CDR2 from the germline V gene are SEHNR and FQNEAQ (reference sequence). The CDR3 DNA reads as TGTGCCAGCAGCTTAGAGATGGCAGTCTATGGCTACACCTTC. It is translated as CASSLEMAVYGYTF.

The V gene is TRBV6-5, the J gene TRBJ2-7; D uncertain. Germline V gene lookup returns CDR1 MNHEY and CDR2 SVGAGI. Trimming left V 4 bases short and J 4 bases short, with 8 bases between. CDR3 length equals 12 residues. CDR3 sequence (DNA): TGTGCCAGCAGTTCGACCGGGTACGAGCAGTACTTC. Residues: CASSSTGYEQYF.

This chain joins TRBV7-7 and TRBJ2-6, with D possibly TRBD2 on 7 matching bases. The CDR3 totals 17 residues. CDR1 SSHAT and CDR2 FNYEAQ come from the germline V gene (reference sequence). V lost 10 bases and J lost 0, with 19 bases in between. The CDR3 coding sequence is TGTGCCACGGGGGGCCGGCGACCTCACTCTGGGGCCAACGTCCTGACTTTC. The encoded protein is CATGGRRPHSGANVLTF. Drawing the rest from reference TRBV7-7 and TRBJ2-6, the complete variable domain is GAGVSQSPRYKVTKRGQDVTLRCDPISSHATLYWYQQALGQGPEFLTYFNYEAQPDKSGLPSDRFSAERPEGSISTLTIQRTEQRDSAMYRCATGGRRPHSGANVLTFGAGSRLTVL.

The chain is built from TRBV2 and TRBJ2-5; 8 positions match TRBD1. The CDR3 runs to 14 residues. With 7 bases clipped from V and 9 bases from J, the junction kept 13 bases outside the gene matches. Per germline, CDR1 SNHLY and CDR2 FYNNEI. CDR3 region: CASNGGQGSQAQYF. CDR3 sequence (DNA): TGTGCCAGCAACGGAGGACAGGGAAGTCAGGCCCAGTACTTC.

The chain combines TRBV20-1 with TRBJ2-1; 9 bases line up with TRBD1. The CDR3 is made up of 17 amino acids. Germline CDR1 DFQATT, CDR2 SNEGSKA (reference sequence). Trimming cost V 3 bases and J 9 bases; bases outside gene matches: 18. The CDR3 region is CSASYYPGQGVSGEQFF. DNA of the CDR3: TGCAGTGCTAGTTATTACCCGGGACAGGGCGTCTCCGGTGAGCAGTTCTTC.

The V and J genes are TRBV19 and TRBJ1-2, with 8 bases matching TRBD1. The length of the CDR3 is 12 residues. CDR1 LNHDA and CDR2 SQIVND come from the germline V gene (reference sequence). The junction had 3 bases not matched to a gene; V was cut back by 8 bases and J by 4 bases. CDR3 amino acids: CASRTGSYGYTF. The CDR3 DNA follows: TGTGCCAGTCGGACAGGGAGCTATGGCTACACCTTC.

V is TRBV19 and J is TRBJ1-1; tentatively, D is TRBD1 (6 bases). CDR3 length: 13 amino acids. The V gene lost 7 bases and the J gene lost 2 bases, with 11 bases spanning the gap. CDR1 and CDR2 (germline): LNHDA, SQIVND (reference sequence). CDR3 sequence reads: CASTQGSNTEAFF. The CDR3 bases are TGTGCCAGTACACAGGGTTCCAACACTGAAGCTTTCTTT.

J is TRBJ1-1 and V is TRBV6-5; D is possibly TRBD1 (5 bases). V lost 7 bases to trimming and J lost 2 bases, with 14 bases between them. The CDR3 has 14 residues. Germline CDR1 MNHEY, CDR2 SVGAGI. CDR3 sequence reads: CASKGLNGNTEAFF. For the CDR3, the DNA is TGTGCCAGCAAGGGGCTCAATGGAAACACTGAAGCTTTCTTT.

This clone has just one count. This sequence joins TRBV5-1 and TRBJ1-6, with D tentatively TRBD1 (5 bases). Deletions cut 3 bases from V and 4 bases from J, with 11 bases between. Per the germline V gene, CDR1 is SGHRS and CDR2 is YFSETQ. The CDR3 runs 15 residues. CDR3 amino acids: CASSSTENYNSPLHF. The CDR3 nucleotides are TGCGCCAGCAGCTCGACAGAGAATTATAATTCACCCCTCCACTTT.

This clone has only a few counts. The chain carries TRBV2 and TRBJ1-6, with 8 bases matching TRBD1. The CDR3 totals 15 residues. Germline V gene sequence: CDR1 SNHLY, CDR2 FYNNEI. After removal of 6 bases from V and 10 bases from J, the junction contained 11 bases not matched to a gene. CDR3 sequence: CASSPTGGVRSPLHF. The CDR3 nucleotides read TGTGCCAGCAGCCCTACAGGGGGGGTAAGGTCACCCCTCCACTTT.